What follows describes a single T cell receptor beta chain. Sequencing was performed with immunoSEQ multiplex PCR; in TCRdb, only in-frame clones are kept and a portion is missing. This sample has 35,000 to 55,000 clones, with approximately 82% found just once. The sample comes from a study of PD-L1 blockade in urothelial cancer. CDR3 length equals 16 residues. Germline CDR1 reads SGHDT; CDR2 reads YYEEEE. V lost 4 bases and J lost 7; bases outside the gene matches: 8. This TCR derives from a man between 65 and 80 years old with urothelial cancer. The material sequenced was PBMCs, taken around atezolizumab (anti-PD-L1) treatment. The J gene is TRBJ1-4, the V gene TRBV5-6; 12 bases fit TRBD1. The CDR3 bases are TGTGCCAGCAGCCGGGACAGGGGGCGTGCGGGTGAAAAACTGTTTTTT. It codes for CASSRDRGRAGEKLFF.